The rows below give T cell receptor beta chains drawn from one sample of a study of T cells expressing NK-cell markers. TCRdb re-called the 5' RACE reads; every CDR3 protein appears as one record, without DNA. This specimen shows about 460,000 distinct CDR3 sequences; the ten leading clones hold approximately 1.5%. Sequencing was performed on blood T cells: a sorted CD56 or NKG2C T cell subset, CD4+ or CD8+ T cells, or bulk PBMC T cells (not recorded which). The receptors originated from a woman aged 45-65 years in good health. Both conserved end residues are part of each CDR3.

j_gene	v_gene	CDR3aa
TRBJ2-7	TRBV7-9	CASSSVLGNEQYF
TRBJ2-2	TRBV7-9	CASSLSGLPNTGELFF
TRBJ1-2	TRBV7-8	CASQGGNYGYTF
TRBJ2-3	TRBV10-1	CASSESDLSTQYF
TRBJ2-7	TRBV11-3	CASSRRDLVGYEQYF
TRBJ2-5	TRBV7-6	CASSLGQVTYQETQYF
TRBJ1-1	TRBV4-2	CASSPGWFSSSTEAFF
TRBJ2-3	TRBV7-7	CASSLALAGGTDTQYF
TRBJ2-5	TRBV10-3	CAISESRNQETQYF
TRBJ2-1	TRBV7-8	CASSAGGWGNEQFF
TRBJ1-1	TRBV10-3	CAISESDTEAFF
TRBJ1-6	TRBV4-1	CASRPPGDSPLHF
TRBJ1-5	TRBV12-3/TRBV12-4	CASSLLDRDDQPQHF
TRBJ1-4	TRBV4-1	CASSYLGGEANEKLFF
TRBJ2-1	TRBV7-9	CASSLVGGPNEQFF
TRBJ2-1	TRBV12-3/TRBV12-4	CATSSGSRDEQFF
TRBJ1-1	TRBV4-2	CASSSGQGAETEAFF
TRBJ2-3	TRBV20-1	CSARARFGDTQYF
TRBJ2-7	TRBV3-1	CASSQGSYEQYF
TRBJ2-1	TRBV12-3/TRBV12-4	CASSPTIRYNEQFF
TRBJ2-1	TRBV5-6	CASSLRDYLNNEQFF
TRBJ1-5	TRBV24-1	CATGNQGVEPQHF
TRBJ2-7	TRBV20-1	CSAGTSGLSEQYF
TRBJ1-2	TRBV20-1	CSADLEGTYGYTF
TRBJ1-5	TRBV12-3/TRBV12-4	CASSWGQGNQPQHF
TRBJ2-3	TRBV12-3/TRBV12-4	CASETADTQYF
TRBJ2-5	TRBV5-5	CASSLEIGDRERETQYF
TRBJ2-1	TRBV24-1	CATSDLAGVGNEQFF
TRBJ1-3	TRBV14	CASSHDLTHSGNTIYF
TRBJ1-5	TRBV20-1	CSVADRFPNQPQHF
TRBJ1-1	TRBV11-2	CASSLSGVGGQAFF
TRBJ2-1	TRBV3-1	CASSDNVWGSYNEQFF
TRBJ2-5	TRBV12-3/TRBV12-4	CASSYLKPSVQETQYF
TRBJ2-6	TRBV7-2	CASSLTSGNGGANVLTF
TRBJ2-1	TRBV15	CATSTPRLASSYNEQFF
TRBJ1-1	TRBV3-1	CASSQDEGEENTEAFF
TRBJ2-5	TRBV29-1	CSVVGHRKETQYF
TRBJ2-5	TRBV4-2	CASSLAYPAIQETQYF
TRBJ1-1	TRBV5-1	CASSSGGTENTEAFF
TRBJ2-1	TRBV5-1	CASGGTPGQTSYNEQFF
TRBJ1-5	TRBV20-1	CSAQETPRGPGPQHF
TRBJ1-4	TRBV20-1	CSARDGQAPTNEKLFF
TRBJ2-1	TRBV7-8	CASTLAGGGSGEQFF
TRBJ2-1	TRBV24-1	CATSDPGTLLGEQFF
TRBJ2-1	TRBV6-5	CASSFSNSIGEQFF
TRBJ2-3	TRBV10-3	CAIRPQGAITDTQYF
TRBJ2-7	TRBV10-3	CAVWASGRNEQYF
TRBJ2-1	TRBV5-1	CASSSLPGQGLAGSYNEQFF
TRBJ1-2	TRBV9	CASSLRQQLIYGYTF
TRBJ2-1	TRBV4-1	CASSREFGTSSYNEQFF
TRBJ1-3	TRBV9	CASSDKQGEAGNTIYF
TRBJ2-3	TRBV20-1	CSATSGRAGIDTQYF
TRBJ2-2	TRBV5-1	CASSRGLASFVDTGELFF
TRBJ1-5	TRBV28	CASTGGYHYSNQPQHF
TRBJ2-3	TRBV9	CASSVLGGSTTDTQYF
TRBJ2-1	TRBV7-9	CASSAQGWGNEQFF
TRBJ2-5	TRBV9	CASSVARILEETQYF
TRBJ2-3	TRBV2	CASSENSVTQYF
TRBJ2-3	TRBV3-1	CASSQEVAGGPRTDTQYF
TRBJ2-1	TRBV5-1	CASSSFGLAGQLNEQFF